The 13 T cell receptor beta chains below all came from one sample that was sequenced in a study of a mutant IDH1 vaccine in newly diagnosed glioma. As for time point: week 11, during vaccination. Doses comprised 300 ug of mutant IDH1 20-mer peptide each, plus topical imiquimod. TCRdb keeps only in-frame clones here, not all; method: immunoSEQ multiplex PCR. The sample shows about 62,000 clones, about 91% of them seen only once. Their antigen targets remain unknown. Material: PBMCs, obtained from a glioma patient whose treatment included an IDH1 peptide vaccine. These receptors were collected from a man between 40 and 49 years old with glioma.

This CDR3 is CASSQVEGTEAFF. CDR3 sequence (DNA): TGTGCCAGCAGCCAGGTTGAGGGGACTGAAGCTTTCTTT. The rearrangement uses TRBV14 and TRBJ1-1; D might be TRBD1 (5 bases). Trimming cost V 3 bases and J 5 bases, with 10 bases left between them. CDR1 and CDR2 from the germline V gene are SGHDN and FVKESK. The CDR3 is 13 residues long.

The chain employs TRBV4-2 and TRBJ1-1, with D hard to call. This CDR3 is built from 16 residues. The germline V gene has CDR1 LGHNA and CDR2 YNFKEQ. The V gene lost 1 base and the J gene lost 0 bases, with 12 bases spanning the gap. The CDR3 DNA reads TGTGCCAGCAGCCAAGCCTACCCCAACATGAACACTGAAGCTTTCTTT. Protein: CASSQAYPNMNTEAFF.

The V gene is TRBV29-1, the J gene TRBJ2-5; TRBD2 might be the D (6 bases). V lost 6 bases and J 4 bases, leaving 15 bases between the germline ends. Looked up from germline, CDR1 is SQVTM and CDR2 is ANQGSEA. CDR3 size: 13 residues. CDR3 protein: CSVDRGGSETQYF. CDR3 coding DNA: TGCAGCGTGGACCGAGGAGGGTCAGAGACCCAGTACTTC. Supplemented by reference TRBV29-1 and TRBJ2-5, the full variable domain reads SAVISQKPSRDICQRGTSLTIQCQVDSQVTMMFWYRQQPGQSLTLIATANQGSEATYESGFVIDKFPISRPNLTFSTLTVSNMSPEDSSIYLCSVDRGGSETQYFGPGTRLLVL.

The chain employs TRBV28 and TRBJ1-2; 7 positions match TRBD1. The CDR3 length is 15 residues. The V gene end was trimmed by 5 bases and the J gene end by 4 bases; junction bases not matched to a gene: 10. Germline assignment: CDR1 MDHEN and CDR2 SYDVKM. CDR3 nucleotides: TGTGCCAGCAGTGTCGGGGGGGGACAGATCTATGGCTACACCTTC. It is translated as CASSVGGGQIYGYTF.

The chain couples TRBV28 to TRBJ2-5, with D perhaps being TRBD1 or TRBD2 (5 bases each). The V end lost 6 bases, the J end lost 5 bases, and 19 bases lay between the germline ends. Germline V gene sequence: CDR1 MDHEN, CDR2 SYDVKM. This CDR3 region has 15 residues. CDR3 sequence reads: CASSPGQISGETQYF. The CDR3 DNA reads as TGTGCCAGCAGCCCGGGGCAAATCTCGGGGGAGACCCAGTACTTC.

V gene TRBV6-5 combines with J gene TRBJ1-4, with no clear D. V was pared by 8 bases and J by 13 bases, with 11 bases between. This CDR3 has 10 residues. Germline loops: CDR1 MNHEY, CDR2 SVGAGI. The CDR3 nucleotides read TGTGCCAGCGGTGAAAGGGTACTGTTTTTT. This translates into CASGERVLFF.

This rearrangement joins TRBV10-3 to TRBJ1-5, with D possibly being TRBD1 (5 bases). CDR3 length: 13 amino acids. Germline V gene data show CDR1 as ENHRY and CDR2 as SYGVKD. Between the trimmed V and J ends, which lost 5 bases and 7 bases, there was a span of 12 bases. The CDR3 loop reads CAISYGGVQPQHF. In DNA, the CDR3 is TGTGCCATCAGTTACGGGGGGGTCCAGCCCCAGCATTTT.

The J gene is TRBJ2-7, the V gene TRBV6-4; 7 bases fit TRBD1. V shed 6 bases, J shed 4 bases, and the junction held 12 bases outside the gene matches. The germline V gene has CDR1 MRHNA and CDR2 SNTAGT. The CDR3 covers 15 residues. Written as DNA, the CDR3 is TGTGCCAGCAGCCTTCATTCCGGGACAGCATACGAGCAGTACTTC. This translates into CASSLHSGTAYEQYF.

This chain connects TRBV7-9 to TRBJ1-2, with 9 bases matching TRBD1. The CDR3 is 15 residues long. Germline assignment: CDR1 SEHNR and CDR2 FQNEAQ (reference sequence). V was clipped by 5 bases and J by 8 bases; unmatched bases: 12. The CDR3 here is CASSKEGGTGNGYTF. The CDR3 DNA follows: TGTGCCAGCAGCAAGGAGGGCGGGACAGGGAACGGCTACACCTTC.

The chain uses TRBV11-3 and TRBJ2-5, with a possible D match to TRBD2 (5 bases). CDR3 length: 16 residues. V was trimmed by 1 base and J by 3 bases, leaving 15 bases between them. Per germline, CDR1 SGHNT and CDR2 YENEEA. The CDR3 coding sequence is TGTGCCAGCAGCTTAGGTGACTCCTCCGGGGAAGAGACCCAGTACTTC. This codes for CASSLGDSSGEETQYF.

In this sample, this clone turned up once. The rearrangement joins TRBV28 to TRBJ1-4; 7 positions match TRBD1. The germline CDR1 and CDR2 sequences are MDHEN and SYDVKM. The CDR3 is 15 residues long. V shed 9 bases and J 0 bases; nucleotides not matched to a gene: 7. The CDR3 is CASRTGSATNEKLFF. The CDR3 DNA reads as TGTGCCAGTCGGACAGGATCTGCAACTAATGAAAAACTGTTTTTT.

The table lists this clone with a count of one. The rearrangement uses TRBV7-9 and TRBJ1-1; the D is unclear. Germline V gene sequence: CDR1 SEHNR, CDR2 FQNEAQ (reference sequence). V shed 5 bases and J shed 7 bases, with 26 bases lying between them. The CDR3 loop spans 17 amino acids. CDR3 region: CASSPSGGGPANGEAFF. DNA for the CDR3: TGTGCCAGCAGCCCCTCGGGTGGAGGACCAGCAAATGGTGAAGCTTTCTTT.

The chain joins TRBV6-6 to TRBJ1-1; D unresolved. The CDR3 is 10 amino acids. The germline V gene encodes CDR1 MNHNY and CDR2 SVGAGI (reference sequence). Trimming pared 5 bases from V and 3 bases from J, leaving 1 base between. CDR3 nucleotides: TGTGCCAGCAGTGACACTGAAGCTTTCTTT. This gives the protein CASSDTEAFF.